A single T cell receptor (beta chain) is shown here with its context. This specimen belongs to a study of blood T cells in healthy people across ages. Russia was home to the donors, healthy Caucasian individuals aged roughly 6 to 95. No fewer than 7 million PBMCs went into each sample. A second PCR of 7 to 11 cycles used a sample-barcoded 5' primer and a J-beta primer mix. Any given sample supplied a minimum of 2.5 million CDR3-containing paired-end reads. Via MiXCR, TCRdb re-called the 5' RACE reads, giving one row per CDR3 protein. The repertoire holds around 1.5 million distinct CDR3 sequences, with around 36% as singletons. V was shortened by 5 bases and J by 3 bases, with 13 bases between the two germline ends. Looked up from germline, CDR1 is SEHNR and CDR2 is FQNEAQ (reference sequence). The CDR3 totals 15 residues.

The material sequenced was blood. The chain couples TRBV7-9 to TRBJ2-2; possibly TRBD1 for D (5 bases). The receptor's source is a woman in her 30s in good health. The CDR3 DNA reads as TGTGCCAGCAGCCCAGGGAAGTGGGACACCGGGGAGCTGTTTTTT. Translating gives CASSPGKWDTGELFF.